These T cell receptor beta chains were read from a single sample in a study of CD8 T cells in ankylosing spondylitis. One entry per CDR3 protein, called by TCRdb with MiXCR from the 5' RACE reads. The repertoire holds some 400,000 distinct CDR3 sequences, with 20% to 25% as singletons. Sequenced material: blood, either unsorted or a sorted T cell fraction (not recorded which). These receptors came from a male donor with ankylosing spondylitis. The CDR3 runs from the conserved cysteine through the conserved F or W. A D gene is named only where the DNA matches it firmly. Expanded clones get a size class; other rows say once, few or many, or leave the size out.

D gene: TRBD2; V gene: TRBV28; clone size: .; CDR3 length: 14; J gene: TRBJ2-7; CDR3 protein: CASSSSGSVDEQYF; CDR3 DNA: TGTGCCAGCAGCTCTAGCGGGAGTGTAGACGAGCAGTACTTC
D gene: .; V gene: TRBV6-5; clone size: .; CDR3 length: 14; J gene: TRBJ2-5; CDR3 protein: CASSYSLAQETQYF; CDR3 DNA: TGTGCCAGCAGTTACTCCCTAGCCCAAGAGACCCAGTACTTC
D gene: TRBD2; V gene: TRBV5-1; clone size: .; CDR3 length: 14; J gene: TRBJ2-7; CDR3 protein: CASQGLAGSSEQYF; CDR3 DNA: TGCGCCAGCCAAGGACTAGCGGGATCCTCCGAGCAGTACTTC
D gene: TRBD2; V gene: TRBV20-1; clone size: .; CDR3 length: 14; J gene: TRBJ2-3; CDR3 protein: CSARIAGVLDTQYF; CDR3 DNA: TGCAGTGCTAGAATAGCGGGAGTTTTAGATACGCAGTATTTT
D gene: TRBD2; V gene: TRBV12-3/TRBV12-4; clone size: .; CDR3 length: 15; J gene: TRBJ2-3; CDR3 protein: CASSPRASGPPTQYF; CDR3 DNA: TGTGCCAGCAGTCCAAGGGCTAGCGGACCTCCTACGCAGTATTTT
D gene: TRBD1; V gene: TRBV3-1; clone size: .; CDR3 length: 15; J gene: TRBJ2-2; CDR3 protein: CASSQLQGAGGELFF; CDR3 DNA: TGTGCCAGCAGCCAACTACAGGGGGCCGGCGGGGAGCTGTTTTTT
D gene: .; V gene: TRBV5-1; clone size: few; CDR3 length: 15; J gene: TRBJ1-6; CDR3 protein: CASSLEVRLNSPLHF; CDR3 DNA: TGCGCCAGCAGCTTGGAGGTCAGGCTAAATTCACCCCTCCACTTT
D gene: .; V gene: TRBV27; clone size: .; CDR3 length: 14; J gene: TRBJ2-1; CDR3 protein: CASSLGSHYNEQFF; CDR3 DNA: TGTGCCAGCAGTTTAGGCTCGCACTACAATGAGCAGTTCTTC
D gene: .; V gene: TRBV20-1; clone size: few; CDR3 length: 15; J gene: TRBJ1-3; CDR3 protein: CSARDSKGNGNTIYF; CDR3 DNA: TGCAGTGCTAGAGATTCGAAGGGGAACGGAAACACCATATATTTT
D gene: .; V gene: TRBV20-1; clone size: many; CDR3 length: 14; J gene: TRBJ2-1; CDR3 protein: CSARVTLQSNEQFF; CDR3 DNA: TGCAGTGCTAGAGTGACCCTTCAAAGCAATGAGCAGTTCTTC
D gene: .; V gene: TRBV18; clone size: few; CDR3 length: 13; J gene: TRBJ2-5; CDR3 protein: CASSPGVRETQYF; CDR3 DNA: TGTGCCAGCTCACCAGGGGTTCGAGAGACCCAGTACTTC
D gene: .; V gene: TRBV20-1; clone size: few; CDR3 length: 14; J gene: TRBJ2-7; CDR3 protein: CSARRQGGIYEQYF; CDR3 DNA: TGCAGTGCTAGGAGACAGGGAGGAATCTACGAGCAGTACTTC
D gene: .; V gene: TRBV5-5; clone size: few; CDR3 length: 12; J gene: TRBJ1-1; CDR3 protein: CASSFRDGEAFF; CDR3 DNA: TGTGCCAGCAGCTTCCGGGACGGAGAAGCTTTCTTT
D gene: .; V gene: TRBV10-3; clone size: .; CDR3 length: 17; J gene: TRBJ2-1; CDR3 protein: CATSSPQADRSYNEQFF; CDR3 DNA: TGTGCCACCTCGTCACCTCAGGCGGACCGGTCCTACAATGAGCAGTTCTTC
D gene: .; V gene: TRBV11-3; clone size: .; CDR3 length: 16; J gene: TRBJ2-4; CDR3 protein: CASSPRQDLAKNIQYF; CDR3 DNA: TGTGCCAGCAGCCCCCGACAGGACCTAGCCAAAAACATTCAGTACTTC
D gene: .; V gene: TRBV6-2/TRBV6-3; clone size: .; CDR3 length: 14; J gene: TRBJ1-5; CDR3 protein: CATTRGGRGQPQHF; CDR3 DNA: TGTGCCACCACACGCGGAGGCCGTGGTCAGCCCCAGCATTTT
D gene: TRBD2; V gene: TRBV12-3/TRBV12-4; clone size: few; CDR3 length: 15; J gene: TRBJ2-3; CDR3 protein: CASSFGGSPTDTQYF; CDR3 DNA: TGTGCCAGCAGTTTCGGCGGGAGCCCCACAGATACGCAGTATTTT
D gene: .; V gene: TRBV12-3/TRBV12-4; clone size: few; CDR3 length: 12; J gene: TRBJ1-2; CDR3 protein: CASSLRRYGYTF; CDR3 DNA: TGTGCCAGCAGTTTACGTCGCTATGGCTACACCTTC
D gene: TRBD1; V gene: TRBV2; clone size: few; CDR3 length: 15; J gene: TRBJ1-6; CDR3 protein: CASSGLTGGRSPLHF; CDR3 DNA: TGTGCCAGCAGTGGTTTAACAGGGGGCCGTTCACCCCTCCACTTT
D gene: TRBD1; V gene: TRBV2; clone size: .; CDR3 length: 14; J gene: TRBJ2-7; CDR3 protein: CASRGTGLAYEQYF; CDR3 DNA: TGTGCCAGCAGGGGGACAGGGTTGGCCTACGAGCAGTACTTC
D gene: TRBD1; V gene: TRBV3-1; clone size: few; CDR3 length: 16; J gene: TRBJ1-2; CDR3 protein: CASSHEFATGRYGYTF; CDR3 DNA: TGTGCCAGCAGCCATGAATTCGCGACAGGGAGATATGGCTACACCTTC
D gene: TRBD1; V gene: TRBV7-3; clone size: few; CDR3 length: 14; J gene: TRBJ2-5; CDR3 protein: CASSPTADRGTQYF; CDR3 DNA: TGTGCCAGCAGCCCAACTGCGGACAGGGGGACCCAGTACTTC
D gene: .; V gene: TRBV12-3/TRBV12-4; clone size: few; CDR3 length: 15; J gene: TRBJ1-2; CDR3 protein: CASSLQQVAFRGYTF; CDR3 DNA: TGTGCCAGCAGCTTACAACAGGTTGCGTTCCGTGGCTACACCTTC
D gene: .; V gene: TRBV7-2; clone size: few; CDR3 length: 16; J gene: TRBJ2-5; CDR3 protein: CASSLGRGMRQETQYF; CDR3 DNA: TGTGCCAGCAGCTTAGGGCGAGGGATGAGACAAGAGACCCAGTACTTC
D gene: .; V gene: TRBV6-1; clone size: few; CDR3 length: 14; J gene: TRBJ2-1; CDR3 protein: CASSVDGPYNEQFF; CDR3 DNA: TGTGCCAGCAGTGTAGACGGACCCTACAATGAGCAGTTCTTC
D gene: TRBD2; V gene: TRBV23-1; clone size: few; CDR3 length: 16; J gene: TRBJ2-7; CDR3 protein: CASSQAGGEGSYEQYF; CDR3 DNA: TGCGCCAGCAGTCAGGCGGGGGGGGAGGGAAGCTACGAGCAGTACTTC
D gene: .; V gene: TRBV20-1; clone size: few; CDR3 length: 13; J gene: TRBJ1-1; CDR3 protein: CSARTTRSTEAFF; CDR3 DNA: TGCAGTGCTAGGACCACCCGGAGCACTGAAGCTTTCTTT
D gene: TRBD1; V gene: TRBV24-1; clone size: few; CDR3 length: 15; J gene: TRBJ1-1; CDR3 protein: CATRPGTGSYTEAFF; CDR3 DNA: TGTGCCACCAGACCCGGGACAGGGTCGTACACTGAAGCTTTCTTT
D gene: .; V gene: TRBV12-3/TRBV12-4; clone size: .; CDR3 length: 13; J gene: TRBJ1-4; CDR3 protein: CASRSDRTGKLFF; CDR3 DNA: TGTGCCAGCAGATCCGACAGGACCGGAAAACTGTTTTTT
D gene: TRBD2; V gene: TRBV12-3/TRBV12-4; clone size: .; CDR3 length: 15; J gene: TRBJ2-5; CDR3 protein: CASRSSGRLGETQYF; CDR3 DNA: TGTGCCAGCAGGTCGAGCGGGAGGCTGGGGGAGACCCAGTACTTC
D gene: TRBD2; V gene: TRBV20-1; clone size: .; CDR3 length: 17; J gene: TRBJ2-1; CDR3 protein: CSARDHRLAGGLNEQFF; CDR3 DNA: TGCAGTGCTAGAGACCACCGACTAGCGGGAGGTCTCAATGAGCAGTTCTTC
D gene: .; V gene: TRBV3-1; clone size: .; CDR3 length: 13; J gene: TRBJ2-7; CDR3 protein: CASSPQTRGEQYF; CDR3 DNA: TGTGCCAGCAGCCCTCAGACACGCGGCGAGCAGTACTTC
D gene: TRBD1; V gene: TRBV7-9; clone size: few; CDR3 length: 14; J gene: TRBJ1-6; CDR3 protein: CASSWGTDNSPLHF; CDR3 DNA: TGTGCCAGCAGTTGGGGGACAGATAATTCACCCCTCCACTTT
D gene: .; V gene: TRBV9; clone size: .; CDR3 length: 14; J gene: TRBJ1-1; CDR3 protein: CASSHYTGNTEAFF; CDR3 DNA: TGTGCCAGCAGCCATTATACAGGAAACACTGAAGCTTTCTTT